Listed below are T cell receptor beta chains from one sample, sequenced in a study of molecular identifiers for immune sequencing clone quantification. TCRdb re-called the PCR reads through MiXCR, storing one row per CDR3 protein. Altogether under 650,000 distinct CDR3 sequences are present, less than 20% being singletons, with the ten largest covering roughly 0.83%. Sequencing was performed on naive CD8+ T cells from blood, with Jurkat cell RNA spiked in. These receptor sequences come from a human donor in good health. Some libraries in this study had Jurkat cell RNA spiked in. Both conserved end residues are part of each CDR3. Each record gives: CDR3 protein, V gene, J gene.

CDR3 protein: CASSFRDNSWELFF; V gene: TRBV7-9; J gene: TRBJ2-2
CDR3 protein: CAGSPRDFSSYNEQFF; V gene: TRBV7-6; J gene: TRBJ2-1
CDR3 protein: CASSHSGSDNQPQHF; V gene: TRBV5-8; J gene: TRBJ1-5
CDR3 protein: CASSSPGLAGSHEQYF; V gene: TRBV28; J gene: TRBJ2-7
CDR3 protein: CASSFPPGGSSYEQYF; V gene: TRBV7-2; J gene: TRBJ2-7
CDR3 protein: CASSSFLGEAFF; V gene: TRBV7-2; J gene: TRBJ1-1
CDR3 protein: CASSQKAGLYEQYF; V gene: TRBV4-1; J gene: TRBJ2-7
CDR3 protein: CASSPTGRGNEQFF; V gene: TRBV14; J gene: TRBJ2-1
CDR3 protein: CASSQAHPNYEQYF; V gene: TRBV19; J gene: TRBJ2-7
CDR3 protein: CAWSVGALEAFF; V gene: TRBV30; J gene: TRBJ1-1
CDR3 protein: CASSTRDRNEKLFF; V gene: TRBV7-9; J gene: TRBJ1-4
CDR3 protein: CASGGDYTDTQYF; V gene: TRBV7-2; J gene: TRBJ2-3
CDR3 protein: CASSLTATLYGYTF; V gene: TRBV12-3/TRBV12-4; J gene: TRBJ1-2
CDR3 protein: CASSPVVWGDYEQYF; V gene: TRBV11-2; J gene: TRBJ2-7
CDR3 protein: CASGTSGIPSTDTQYF; V gene: TRBV27; J gene: TRBJ2-3
CDR3 protein: CSARDTSGGTYEQYF; V gene: TRBV20-1; J gene: TRBJ2-7
CDR3 protein: CASSQGSRGAYEQYF; V gene: TRBV4-3; J gene: TRBJ2-7
CDR3 protein: CASGFVIGGTATEAFF; V gene: TRBV12-5; J gene: TRBJ1-1
CDR3 protein: CAWGEPPGYTF; V gene: TRBV30; J gene: TRBJ1-2
CDR3 protein: CASSLAGASGANVLTF; V gene: TRBV27; J gene: TRBJ2-6
CDR3 protein: CASSYEARDTGRVQPQHF; V gene: TRBV28; J gene: TRBJ1-5
CDR3 protein: CATSDTHPFGQFF; V gene: TRBV24-1; J gene: TRBJ2-1
CDR3 protein: CASSQDSRTPNSPLHF; V gene: TRBV3-1; J gene: TRBJ1-6
CDR3 protein: CSATGGGRSNTEAFF; V gene: TRBV20-1; J gene: TRBJ1-1
CDR3 protein: CASSQDMGGEQPQHF; V gene: TRBV4-3; J gene: TRBJ1-5
CDR3 protein: CASSQDLGTGDYGYTF; V gene: TRBV4-1; J gene: TRBJ1-2
CDR3 protein: CASSSYSGGASEQYF; V gene: TRBV13; J gene: TRBJ2-7